These 32 T cell receptor beta chains were sequenced from one sample in a study of CD8+ T cells in alopecia areata. cDNA reverse transcribed from extracted RNA served as the sequencing template. Sequencing was performed with immunoSEQ multiplex PCR; in TCRdb, only in-frame clones are kept and a portion is missing. The sample shows about 2,700 clones, none of them appearing just once. Sequences were obtained from lesional skin. The receptors were sampled from a C3H/HeJ mouse with alopecia areata. Mice of this strain are of MHC haplotype H2-k.

This clone came up many times. With only one base between it and a far larger clone, this is likely a read error. The genes and germline here are from mouse. Read sequence stops 4 residues before the CDR3 end, and the germline J gene provides the missing end. The chain is built from TRBV13-2 and TRBJ2-3, with TRBD1 identical over 11 bases. The CDR3 runs 17 residues. The V and J ends lost 2 bases and 0 bases, in that order; junction bases with no gene match: 5. Germline CDR1 reads NNHNN; CDR2 reads SYGAGS (reference sequence). CDR3 loop: CASGEGDRGGSAETLYF. The covered CDR3 bases are TGTGCCAGCGGTGAAGGGGACAGGGGGGGTAGTGCAGAA.

A remark on this clone: The database protein in TCRdb disagrees with the DNA translation at residue 10; the sequence shown here was translated from the DNA. The genes are named according to mouse. The observed sequence ends 3 residues before the CDR3 terminus, with the missing tail filled in from the germline J gene. This chain connects TRBV24 to TRBJ1-6, with D maybe TRBD1 (6 bases). TRBJ1-6 falls under the ORF class, with uncertain function. This CDR3 has 13 amino acids. The germline gives CDR1 KGHTA, CDR2 FRNEEI. V was pared by 2 bases and J by 7 bases, with 6 bases between. The CDR3 reads CASSLTGNSPLYF. CDR3 bases read: TGTGCCAGCAGTCTGACAGGGAATTCGCCC.

The sample holds many counts of this clone. Genes and germline come from the mouse. The read terminates 4 residues ahead of where the CDR3 ends, so the germline J gene completes it. This chain uses TRBV19 with TRBJ2-4; 13 bases align to TRBD2. Per germline, CDR1 FNHDT and CDR2 SITEND (reference sequence). This CDR3 has 16 amino acids. V lost 6 bases to trimming and J lost 2 bases; unmatched junction nucleotides: 6. The chain's CDR3 is CASKDWGGADQNTLYF. Incomplete CDR3 DNA: TGTGCCAGCAAGGACTGGGGGGGCGCGGATCAAAAC.

This clone has ten or more counts. Mouse gene names apply. The read halts 4 residues ahead of the CDR3 end, with the missing end drawn from the germline J gene. The V gene is TRBV13-2, the J gene TRBJ2-7; 9 nucleotides agree with TRBD1. The V gene end was trimmed by 5 bases and the J gene end by 3 bases; junction bases not matched to a gene: 6. The CDR3 spans 14 residues. CDR1 and CDR2 from the germline V gene are NNHNN and SYGAGS (reference sequence). The CDR3 DNA, read in part, is TGTGCCAGCGGGGCTCCGGGACAGGGCTAT. Its translation is CASGAPGQGY. The entire CDR3 protein reads CASGAPGQGYEQYF.

To note about this clone: Mouse names are used for the genes. The CDR3 is cut off 4 residues early in the read; its end comes from the germline J gene. This specimen includes other DNA sequences encoding the same CDR3. The chain couples TRBV19 to TRBJ2-5; 8 positions match TRBD1. Germline CDR1 and CDR2: FNHDT and SITEND (reference sequence). Trimming took 4 bases from V and 2 from J; bases not matched to a gene: 3. CDR3 length: 14 amino acids. CDR3 bases read: TGTGCCAGCAGTCCTACAGGGGGCCAAGAC. Its protein product is CASSPTGGQD. The whole CDR3 sequence is CASSPTGGQDTQYF.

This clone was detected many times. Gene names and germline match the mouse. Coverage ceases 4 residues before the CDR3 finishes, and the germline J gene fills in the end. The V gene is TRBV5, the J gene TRBJ2-3; TRBD2 agrees at 11 bases. CDR3 length: 15 residues. V shed 4 bases and J 0 bases; nucleotides not matched to a gene: 0. CDR1 is LGHNA, CDR2 YNLKQL, per germline (reference sequence). CDR3: CASSRDWGSAETLYF. CDR3 DNA (partial): TGTGCCAGCAGCCGGGACTGGGGGAGTGCAGAA.

This clone was picked up many times. Germline and genes here are mouse. The DNA ends 4 residues before the CDR3 does, and the rest of the CDR3 is filled in from the germline J gene. The chain employs TRBV13-1 and TRBJ2-4, with D tentatively TRBD2 (6 bases). The germline CDR1 and CDR2 sequences are NSHNY and SYGAGN. Between the trimmed V and J ends, which lost 0 bases and 3 bases, there was a span of 8 bases. The CDR3 runs 14 residues. Partial CDR3 DNA: TGTGCCAGCAGTGATGGATGGGGGCAAAAC. Amino acid sequence: CASSDGWGQN. The whole CDR3 region reads CASSDGWGQNTLYF.

This clone turned up a few times. These gene names are mouse names. The observed sequence ends 4 residues before the CDR3 terminus, with the missing tail filled in from the germline J gene. The chain carries TRBV31 and TRBJ2-7; TRBD1 matches 7 bases. This CDR3 has 15 residues. CDR1 is GKSSPN and CDR2 is SITVG in the germline V gene. V lost 8 bases and J lost 2; bases outside the gene matches: 15. Incomplete CDR3 DNA: TGTGCCAGCAGTATACGCGGGCAGGGGGCCTAT. It translates to CASSIRGQGAY. The entire CDR3 sequence reads CASSIRGQGAYEQYF.

This clone has at least ten counts. This likely stems from a read error, as it lies one base from a far larger clone. Genes and germline come from the mouse. The read stops 4 residues short of the end of the CDR3; the missing end is completed from the germline J gene. The V call is TRBV31, the J call TRBJ2-3; the D gene is possibly TRBD2 (6 bases). Trimming stripped 3 bases from V and 1 base from J, with 14 bases between. This CDR3 comprises 15 residues. Germline CDR1 GKSSPN, CDR2 SITVG. CDR3 residues: CAWSPNWVGAETLYF. The covered CDR3 bases are TGTGCCTGGAGCCCCAACTGGGTGGGTGCAGAA.

This clone counts as medium-sized. The genes and germline here are from mouse. The read falls 4 residues short of the CDR3 end, and the missing part is taken from the germline J gene. This chain uses TRBV1 with TRBJ2-2; 8 nucleotides match TRBD1. This CDR3 comprises 16 residues. V lost 3 bases, J lost 4 bases, and 7 bases stayed unmatched. CDR1 is NSQYPW, CDR2 LRSPGD, per germline (reference sequence). Incomplete CDR3 DNA: TGCACCTGCAGTGCCTCAGGGGGCGTGGGCACCGGG. It is translated as CTCSASGGVGTG. The full CDR3 sequence reads CTCSASGGVGTGQLYF.

This clone was recorded many times. Germline and genes: mouse. With the read ending 4 residues before the CDR3 end, the germline J gene is used to fill in that end. The chain couples TRBV13-2 to TRBJ2-3, with TRBD2 matching 12 bases. The CDR3 length is 16 residues. The germline V gene encodes CDR1 NNHNN and CDR2 SYGAGS (reference sequence). Germline trimming cut 5 bases from V and 1 base from J; bases unmatched to any gene: 5. This CDR3 is CASGRLGGRGAETLYF. The DNA read from the CDR3 is TGTGCCAGCGGACGACTGGGGGGGCGAGGTGCAGAA.

This clone was recorded at least ten times. The listed genes are named as in mouse. The read ends 4 residues early relative to the CDR3; the germline J gene fills the gap. The chain combines TRBV1 with TRBJ2-7, with TRBD2 identical over 7 bases. Germline CDR1 NSQYPW, CDR2 LRSPGD (reference sequence). Trimming at V came to 0 bases and at J to 2 bases, leaving 1 base not matched to a gene. This CDR3 comprises 14 residues. The CDR3 protein is CTCSADWGAYEQYF. The sequenced part of the CDR3 DNA is TGCACCTGCAGTGCAGATTGGGGGGCCTAT.

This clone was found a few times. Genes and germline come from the mouse. The read terminates 4 residues ahead of where the CDR3 ends, so the germline J gene completes it. The chain carries TRBV19 and TRBJ2-3; 10 nucleotides align to TRBD2. The length of the CDR3 is 16 residues. Per the germline V gene, CDR1 is FNHDT and CDR2 is SITEND (reference sequence). V was clipped by 4 bases and J by 0 bases; unmatched bases: 5. This CDR3 reads CASSWTGGASAETLYF. The covered CDR3 bases are TGTGCCAGCAGTTGGACTGGGGGAGCTAGTGCAGAA.

A word on this clone: The gene symbols are mouse symbols. The read terminates 4 residues ahead of where the CDR3 ends, so the germline J gene completes it. The rearrangement uses TRBV4 and TRBJ2-1; D is possibly TRBD2 (5 bases). This CDR3 comprises 15 residues. Germline assignment: CDR1 LGHDT and CDR2 YNNKQL (reference sequence). Trimming shortened V by 4 bases and J by 0 bases, and 10 bases separated the two germline ends. The CDR3 bases that were read are TGTGCCAGCAGCTTACTGGAGTATAACTATGCT. The encoded protein is CASSLLEYNYA. The whole CDR3 reads CASSLLEYNYAEQFF.

This clone was picked up many times. A much larger clonotype is one base distant, so this may be a read error. Each gene name is a mouse one. The read terminates 4 residues ahead of where the CDR3 ends, so the germline J gene completes it. The chain couples TRBV17 to TRBJ2-3; 12 nucleotides match TRBD2. This CDR3 has 15 amino acids. Germline assignment: CDR1 MNHDT and CDR2 YYDKIL. The CDR3 region is CASPGTGGRAETLYF. The part of the CDR3 DNA that was read is TGTGCCAGCCCCGGGACTGGGGGGCGTGCAGAA.

At least ten counts were recorded for this clone. Any gene name here is a mouse gene name. The CDR3 end falls 4 residues outside the read, so it is completed with the germline J gene. This rearrangement joins TRBV14 to TRBJ2-3; D gene unclear. This CDR3 has 14 residues. Trimming shortened V by 1 base and J by 0 bases, and 6 bases separated the two germline ends. Germline V CDR1 and CDR2: SGHDT, FRDEAV. Incomplete CDR3 DNA: TGTGCCAGCAGTTTCCTGGCTAGTGCAGAA. It codes for CASSFLASAE. The whole CDR3 protein is CASSFLASAETLYF.

This clone has at least ten counts. Any gene name here is a mouse gene name. The read terminates 4 residues ahead of where the CDR3 ends, so the germline J gene completes it. The V gene is TRBV14, the J gene TRBJ2-7; maybe TRBD1 (5 bases). Germline V gives CDR1 SGHDT, CDR2 FRDEAV. The CDR3 is 13 residues long. This chain's CDR3 is CASSFPAGYEQYF. The part of the CDR3 DNA that was read is TGTGCCAGCAGTTTCCCCGCAGGGTAT.

This clone was seen many times. Each gene name is a mouse one. The read stops 4 residues short of the end of the CDR3; the missing end is completed from the germline J gene. The chain joins TRBV13-2 to TRBJ1-2; D possibly corresponds to TRBD1 (6 bases). The V gene lost 7 bases and the J gene lost 0 bases, with 7 bases spanning the gap. The germline gives CDR1 NNHNN, CDR2 SYGAGS (reference sequence). The CDR3 runs 12 residues. The CDR3 loop is CASRGSNSDYTF. The part of the CDR3 DNA that was read is TGTGCCAGCAGGGGGTCAAACTCC.

A few counts support this clone. Only one base separates this from a far larger clonotype, so it likely reflects a read error. The listed genes are named as in mouse. The CDR3 goes on 4 residues after the read ends, and that part is filled in from the germline J gene. The rearrangement links TRBV13-2 to TRBJ2-3, with a weak D call TRBD2 (7 bases). V shed 1 base and J shed 1 base, with 13 bases lying between them. Germline-derived CDR1 and CDR2 are NNHNN and SYGAGS (reference sequence). CDR3 length equals 16 residues. CDR3 DNA (partial): TGTGCCAGCGGTGATCCGGGGGGCGCGGGTGCAGAA. This codes for CASGDPGGAGAE. The whole CDR3 sequence reads CASGDPGGAGAETLYF.

This clone came up many times. Mouse names are used for the genes. The read falls 4 residues short of the CDR3 end, and the missing part is taken from the germline J gene. V gene TRBV17 combines with J gene TRBJ2-3, with 8 bases fitting TRBD1. The V segment lost 1 base and the J segment 0 bases; nucleotides outside the gene matches: 3. The germline CDR1 and CDR2 sequences are MNHDT and YYDKIL. The CDR3 consists of 16 residues. The CDR3 here is CASSRVQGDSAETLYF. CDR3 DNA (partial): TGTGCTAGCAGTAGAGTACAGGGGGATAGTGCAGAA.

This clone has ten or more counts. The genes and germline here are from mouse. The read finishes 4 residues shy of the CDR3 end, and the germline J gene is used to complete it. The genes are TRBV1 and TRBJ1-4; tentative D call: TRBD1 (6 bases). V was clipped by 2 bases and J by 1 base, with 11 bases between them. CDR3 length: 16 amino acids. Germline CDR1 is NSQYPW and CDR2 is LRSPGD (reference sequence). CDR3 sequence: CTCSALRDNSNERLFF. CDR3 DNA, as far as it was read: TGCACCTGCAGTGCACTCCGGGACAATTCCAACGAA.

This clone was recorded at least ten times. This probably arose from a read error, given a far larger clone one base away. Each gene name is a mouse one. The DNA ends 4 residues before the CDR3 does, and the rest of the CDR3 is filled in from the germline J gene. The J gene is TRBJ2-4, the V gene TRBV13-3; tentatively, D is TRBD1 (5 bases). Germline V gives CDR1 NNHDY, CDR2 SYVADS. The length of the CDR3 is 12 residues. Trimming shortened V by 4 bases and J by 3 bases, and 6 bases separated the two germline ends. The CDR3 DNA, read in part, is TGTGCCAGCAGTTACAGGCAAAAC. As protein: CASSYRQN. The entire CDR3 reads CASSYRQNTLYF. Using reference TRBV13-3 and TRBJ2-4 for the parts outside the CDR3, the full variable domain is EAAVTQSPRSKVAVTGGKVTLSCHQTNNHDYMYWYRQDTGHGLRLIHYSYVADSTEKGDIPDGYKASRPSQENFSLILELASLSQTAVYFCASSYRQNTLYFGAGTRLSVL.

This clone appeared many times. The germline and genes are mouse ones. The CDR3 extends 4 residues past the end of the read, so its final part is completed from the germline J gene. The rearrangement links TRBV13-2 to TRBJ1-4, with 7 bases lining up with TRBD1. The CDR3 covers 15 residues. The germline CDR1 and CDR2 sequences are NNHNN and SYGAGS (reference sequence). Trimming took 1 base from V and 5 from J; bases not matched to a gene: 5. Partial CDR3 DNA: TGTGCCAGCGGTGATCCGGGACAGATAAACGAA. Translation gives CASGDPGQINE. In full, the CDR3 is CASGDPGQINERLFF.

This clone was counted at least ten times. Gene and germline names: mouse. The read falls 4 residues short of the CDR3 end, and the missing part is taken from the germline J gene. The chain uses TRBV19 and TRBJ2-2, with 11 bases matching TRBD1. The CDR3 totals 14 residues. With 7 bases clipped from V and 3 bases from J, the junction kept 2 bases outside the gene matches. The V gene's germline CDR1 is FNHDT and CDR2 SITEND (reference sequence). The CDR3 sequence is CASRDRGDTGQLYF. The sequenced CDR3 bases are TGTGCCAGCCGGGACAGGGGGGACACCGGG.

This clone was found many times. The gene names here belong to mouse. The read gets to within 4 residues of the CDR3 end, and the germline J gene fills in the rest. This chain uses TRBV19 with TRBJ2-1, with 7 bases aligning to TRBD2. This CDR3 is 14 amino acids long. The V gene end was trimmed by 2 bases and the J gene end by 2 bases; junction bases not matched to a gene: 1. The germline gives CDR1 FNHDT, CDR2 SITEND (reference sequence). CDR3 bases read: TGTGCCAGCAGTATTTGGGGGGACTATGCT. As protein: CASSIWGDYA. From start to end, the CDR3 is CASSIWGDYAEQFF.

This clone was recorded at least ten times. Gene names are mouse gene names. The CDR3 end lies 4 residues beyond the end of the read and is filled in from the germline J gene. The chain employs TRBV19 and TRBJ2-5, with TRBD2 identical over 11 bases. Unmatched junction bases numbered 4, after V lost 1 base and J lost 0 bases. CDR3 size: 17 residues. Germline CDR1 is FNHDT and CDR2 is SITEND (reference sequence). CDR3 DNA, as far as it was read: TGTGCCAGCAGTATAAGGGACTGGGGGCTTAACCAAGAC. Translation: CASSIRDWGLNQD. In full, the CDR3 reads CASSIRDWGLNQDTQYF.

This clone showed up many times. Gene labels here are mouse ones. The CDR3 goes on 4 residues after the read ends, and that part is filled in from the germline J gene. Other nucleotide sequences from this sample produce the same CDR3. The gene calls are TRBV19 and TRBJ1-2, with D possibly being TRBD1 (6 bases). The CDR3 is made up of 14 amino acids. Per the germline V gene, CDR1 is FNHDT and CDR2 is SITEND (reference sequence). V lost 4 bases to trimming and J lost 0 bases, with 10 bases between them. The CDR3 bases that were read are TGTGCCAGCAGTCGGGACACTGCAAACTCC. Translated: CASSRDTANS. The full CDR3 protein reads CASSRDTANSDYTF.

There are many counts of this clone. The gene symbols are mouse symbols. Read data end 4 residues before the CDR3 end; the end is taken from the germline J gene. The rearrangement joins TRBV19 to TRBJ2-4; no clear D gene. The CDR3 has 13 amino acids. CDR1 FNHDT and CDR2 SITEND come from the germline V gene (reference sequence). The germline V and J ends were trimmed by 4 bases and 0 bases, with 6 bases remaining between them. The sequenced part of the CDR3 DNA is TGTGCCAGCAGTTACAATAGTCAAAAC. Translated: CASSYNSQN. The entire CDR3 protein is CASSYNSQNTLYF.

This clone has ten or more counts. A far larger clone differs by one base, so this is likely a read error. Here the gene names and germline are mouse. The sequenced fragment ends 4 residues before the CDR3 boundary, so the rest is inferred from the germline J gene. Other nucleotide sequences from this sample produce the same CDR3. J is TRBJ2-7 and V is TRBV14; D is ambiguous. Per the germline V gene, CDR1 is SGHDT and CDR2 is FRDEAV. The CDR3 spans 11 residues. CDR3 protein: CASSSQYEQYF. The DNA read from the CDR3 is TGTGCCAGCAGTTCACAGTAT.

A few counts support this clone. The germline and genes are mouse ones. From the germline J gene comes the end of the CDR3, since the read stops 4 residues before it. V usage is TRBV5 and J usage is TRBJ2-7; 9 positions match TRBD2. This CDR3 comprises 16 residues. The V segment lost 0 bases and the J segment 3 bases; nucleotides outside the gene matches: 6. Germline loops: CDR1 LGHNA, CDR2 YNLKQL (reference sequence). The CDR3 DNA, read in part, is TGTGCCAGCAGCCAAGAAGACTGGGGGAGCCTCTAT. It yields the protein CASSQEDWGSLY. The entire CDR3 is CASSQEDWGSLYEQYF.

This clone is termed medium-sized. Any gene name here is a mouse gene name. The CDR3 sequence is CASSAGTGGYEQYF. The sequenced part of the CDR3 DNA is TGTGCCAGCAGTGCTGGGACTGGGGGGTAT. The rearrangement links TRBV14 to TRBJ2-7, with TRBD2 matching 12 bases. With the read ending 4 residues before the CDR3 end, the germline J gene is used to fill in that end. This CDR3 comprises 14 residues. Per germline, CDR1 SGHDT and CDR2 FRDEAV.

This clone was found many times. The gene names given are mouse names. The read halts 4 residues ahead of the CDR3 end, with the missing end drawn from the germline J gene. The rearrangement joins TRBV13-1 to TRBJ2-4; D might be TRBD1 (6 bases). The CDR3 spans 14 residues. The germline gives CDR1 NSHNY, CDR2 SYGAGN. CDR3 DNA (partial): TGTGCCAGCAGTGAAGGGGGAAGGGAGAAC. Translation: CASSEGGREN. The whole CDR3 sequence is CASSEGGRENTLYF.